This is a list of T cell receptor beta chains from one sample in a study of control samples from healthy donors and cancer patients. TCRdb keeps only in-frame clones here, not all; method: immunoSEQ multiplex PCR. The sample yields some 96,000 clones, 85% to 95% seen once. Specimen: blood. These receptors came from a man younger than 30 in good health. CDR3s include the opening cysteine and the closing phenylalanine or tryptophan. The D gene is left open where the match is weak. The size field is filled for only some rows; it gives once, few, many or a size class.

v_call	j_call	clone_size	cdr3_length	d_call	cdr3_nt	cdr3_aa
TRBV6-5	TRBJ1-6	.	13	TRBD1	TGTGCCAGCCAGGGGGCCCATGGTTCACCCCTCCACTTT	CASQGAHGSPLHF
TRBV5-5	TRBJ2-7	.	12	.	TGTGCCAGCAGCTTTCTGGAGTACGAGCAGTACTTC	CASSFLEYEQYF
TRBV2	TRBJ2-3	.	14	TRBD2	TGTGCCAGCATGCCGGGAGGGGAGCCAGATACGCAGTATTTT	CASMPGGEPDTQYF
TRBV30	TRBJ1-2	.	20	TRBD1	TGTGCCTTCGCGAGGGAAAAGTCCGGGACAGGGCGATCTCCTAACTATGGCTACACCTTC	CAFAREKSGTGRSPNYGYTF
TRBV6-5	TRBJ2-1	once	16	.	TGTGCCAGCAGTTACTCCGGGACTCTTTCCTACAATGAGCAGTTCTTC	CASSYSGTLSYNEQFF
TRBV15	TRBJ1-6	.	17	.	TGTGCCACCAGCAGAGGGATTCCGGACTCTTATAATTCACCCCTCCACTTT	CATSRGIPDSYNSPLHF
TRBV5-1	TRBJ2-7	.	14	.	TGCGCCAGCAGCTTGGACGGGGCCTCGTACGAGCAGTACTTC	CASSLDGASYEQYF
TRBV6-2/TRBV6-3	TRBJ1-2	.	13	.	TGTGCCAGCAGCAAGACAGGAATCTATGGCTACACCTTC	CASSKTGIYGYTF
TRBV5-1	TRBJ2-7	once	15	TRBD1	TGCGCCAGCAGCCAAGCCGGGACAGGGCAAACGAAGCAGTACTTC	CASSQAGTGQTKQYF
TRBV29-1	TRBJ2-7	.	11	.	TGCAGCGTCGAGCGGAACTACGAGCAGTACTTC	CSVERNYEQYF
TRBV4-1	TRBJ1-1	.	15	.	TGCGCCAGCAGCCAAGATCTCGGGGGGAACACTGAAGCTTTCTTT	CASSQDLGGNTEAFF
TRBV18	TRBJ2-7	.	14	TRBD1	TGTGCCAGCTCACCCCGGGACAGGGTAGGGGAGCAGTACTTC	CASSPRDRVGEQYF
TRBV6-2/TRBV6-3	TRBJ2-3	.	15	TRBD1	TGTGCCAGCAGTTACGGGACAGGGGACTCGGATACGCAGTATTTT	CASSYGTGDSDTQYF
TRBV6-5	TRBJ1-1	.	15	.	TGTGCCAGCAGTTACCATGAAGGGATGAACACTGAAGCTTTCTTT	CASSYHEGMNTEAFF
TRBV30	TRBJ1-4	.	11	TRBD1	TGTGCCTGGGACAGGGATGAAAAACTGTTTTTT	CAWDRDEKLFF
TRBV10-3	TRBJ2-3	.	14	.	TGTGCCATCAGGGGGACGACTAGCACAGATACGCAGTATTTT	CAIRGTTSTDTQYF
TRBV6-1	TRBJ2-3	.	16	.	TGTGCCAGCAGTGAAATTAGGGTTTGGGTCACAGATACGCAGTATTTT	CASSEIRVWVTDTQYF